Listed below are T cell receptor beta chains from one sample, sequenced in a study of cytomegalovirus exposure and HLA in healthy donors. Assay used: immunoSEQ multiplex PCR; TCRdb lists only in-frame clones, some missing. The sample lists under 200,000 clones, roughly 80% occurring once. The sample taken for sequencing was PBMCs. The receptor set was obtained from a boy aged 2 to 10 in good health and CMV-seronegative. Both conserved end residues are part of each CDR3. Each record gives: D gene, V gene, clone size, J gene, CDR3 protein, CDR3 DNA. A D gene is named only where the DNA matches it firmly. Only some rows state a clone size, as once, few, many or a class for expanded clones.

d_call: -; v_call: TRBV6-1; clone_size: -; j_call: TRBJ1-1; cdr3_aa: CASSEATGTHVNTEAFF; cdr3_nt: TGTGCCAGCAGTGAGGCAACCGGGACACACGTGAACACTGAAGCTTTCTTT
d_call: -; v_call: TRBV6-1; clone_size: -; j_call: TRBJ2-3; cdr3_aa: CASSEIRSWGRGTDTQYF; cdr3_nt: TGTGCCAGCAGTGAAATTAGGTCCTGGGGCCGTGGCACAGATACGCAGTATTTT
d_call: -; v_call: TRBV9; clone_size: -; j_call: TRBJ2-5; cdr3_aa: CASSTTASRGETQYF; cdr3_nt: TGTGCCAGCAGCACCACGGCATCAAGGGGAGAGACCCAGTACTTC
d_call: TRBD2; v_call: TRBV29-1; clone_size: -; j_call: TRBJ2-7; cdr3_aa: CSVKLLAGAYEQYF; cdr3_nt: TGCAGCGTTAAGTTGCTAGCGGGAGCCTACGAGCAGTACTTC
d_call: TRBD1; v_call: TRBV28; clone_size: -; j_call: TRBJ1-2; cdr3_aa: CASSFSDREFLTF; cdr3_nt: TGTGCCAGCAGTTTCTCGGACAGGGAGTTTCTTACCTTC
d_call: TRBD1; v_call: TRBV27; clone_size: once; j_call: TRBJ2-7; cdr3_aa: CASSLYPGQTSYEQYF; cdr3_nt: TGTGCCAGCAGTTTATACCCGGGACAGACCTCCTACGAGCAGTACTTC
d_call: TRBD1; v_call: TRBV6-6; clone_size: -; j_call: TRBJ1-1; cdr3_aa: CASSYSTDRSEAFF; cdr3_nt: TGTGCCAGCAGTTACTCGACGGACAGGAGTGAAGCTTTCTTT
d_call: TRBD2; v_call: TRBV6-1; clone_size: -; j_call: TRBJ2-7; cdr3_aa: CASRATSGVGSEQYF; cdr3_nt: TGTGCCAGCAGAGCTACTAGCGGTGTTGGTAGCGAGCAGTACTTC
d_call: -; v_call: TRBV10-3; clone_size: -; j_call: TRBJ2-7; cdr3_aa: CAISVELNYEQYF; cdr3_nt: TGTGCCATCAGTGTGGAGCTGAACTACGAGCAGTACTTC
d_call: -; v_call: TRBV5-1; clone_size: -; j_call: TRBJ2-3; cdr3_aa: CASMALTDTQYF; cdr3_nt: TGCGCCAGCATGGCCCTCACAGATACGCAGTATTTT
d_call: TRBD2; v_call: TRBV18; clone_size: few; j_call: TRBJ2-7; cdr3_aa: CASSPSGRSYEQYF; cdr3_nt: TGTGCCAGCTCACCGAGCGGGAGATCCTACGAGCAGTACTTC
d_call: -; v_call: TRBV6-6; clone_size: -; j_call: TRBJ1-4; cdr3_aa: CASSYLTVLNEKLFF; cdr3_nt: TGTGCCAGCAGTTACTTGACAGTCCTTAATGAAAAACTGTTTTTT
d_call: TRBD2; v_call: TRBV4-1; clone_size: -; j_call: TRBJ2-7; cdr3_aa: CASSQVEAGDPSEQYF; cdr3_nt: TGCGCCAGCAGCCAAGTGGAAGCGGGAGACCCCAGCGAGCAGTACTTC
d_call: -; v_call: TRBV7-9; clone_size: -; j_call: TRBJ2-7; cdr3_aa: CASSHSYEQYF; cdr3_nt: TGTGCCAGCAGCCACTCCTACGAGCAGTACTTC
d_call: -; v_call: TRBV4-1; clone_size: -; j_call: TRBJ2-5; cdr3_aa: CASSQVASSQETQYF; cdr3_nt: TGCGCCAGCAGCCAAGTCGCGTCGAGCCAAGAGACCCAGTACTTC
d_call: TRBD2; v_call: TRBV11-2; clone_size: -; j_call: TRBJ2-3; cdr3_aa: CASSLSGRVTDTQYF; cdr3_nt: TGTGCCAGCAGCTTAAGCGGGAGGGTCACAGATACGCAGTATTTT
d_call: -; v_call: TRBV28; clone_size: -; j_call: TRBJ1-5; cdr3_aa: CASRNRSNQPQHF; cdr3_nt: TGTGCCAGCAGGAACAGGTCTAATCAGCCCCAGCATTTT
d_call: TRBD1; v_call: TRBV6-6; clone_size: -; j_call: TRBJ1-1; cdr3_aa: CASSYPGTGNTEAFF; cdr3_nt: TGTGCCAGCAGTTACCCTGGGACAGGGAACACTGAAGCTTTCTTT
d_call: -; v_call: TRBV2; clone_size: -; j_call: TRBJ2-7; cdr3_aa: CASSRQGRGYEQYF; cdr3_nt: TGTGCCAGCAGTCGGCAGGGGCGTGGCTACGAGCAGTACTTC
d_call: -; v_call: TRBV7-9; clone_size: once; j_call: TRBJ1-4; cdr3_aa: CASSATLQAEKLFF; cdr3_nt: TGTGCCAGCAGCGCGACCCTACAGGCGGAAAAACTGTTTTTT
d_call: -; v_call: TRBV4-1; clone_size: -; j_call: TRBJ1-2; cdr3_aa: CASSQDPQGNGYTF; cdr3_nt: TGCGCCAGCAGCCAAGATCCCCAGGGAAACGGCTACACCTTC
d_call: -; v_call: TRBV27; clone_size: -; j_call: TRBJ1-2; cdr3_aa: CASSFGQINYGYTF; cdr3_nt: TGTGCCAGCAGTTTTGGACAAATTAACTATGGCTACACCTTC
d_call: -; v_call: TRBV5-1; clone_size: -; j_call: TRBJ2-7; cdr3_aa: CASSLGDNSYEQYF; cdr3_nt: TGCGCCAGCAGCTTGGGCGATAACTCCTACGAGCAGTACTTC
d_call: TRBD2; v_call: TRBV5-1; clone_size: -; j_call: TRBJ2-7; cdr3_aa: CASSLRTSDSYEQYF; cdr3_nt: TGCGCCAGCAGCTTGAGGACTAGCGATTCCTACGAGCAGTACTTC
d_call: TRBD2; v_call: TRBV9; clone_size: -; j_call: TRBJ2-3; cdr3_aa: CASSVEASGRGTQYF; cdr3_nt: TGTGCCAGCAGCGTAGAAGCTAGCGGGAGGGGTACGCAGTATTTT
d_call: -; v_call: TRBV14; clone_size: -; j_call: TRBJ2-7; cdr3_aa: CASSQVRGAHSYEQYF; cdr3_nt: TGTGCCAGCAGCCAAGTACGAGGAGCCCACTCCTACGAGCAGTACTTC
d_call: -; v_call: TRBV6-5; clone_size: -; j_call: TRBJ2-7; cdr3_aa: CASSYLGGRRTKQYF; cdr3_nt: TGTGCCAGCAGTTACCTTGGAGGAAGGCGCACGAAGCAGTACTTC
d_call: TRBD2; v_call: TRBV4-1; clone_size: once; j_call: TRBJ2-7; cdr3_aa: CASSQGRGGSNEQYF; cdr3_nt: TGCGCCAGCAGCCAAGGCCGGGGGGGGAGCAACGAGCAGTACTTC
d_call: TRBD1; v_call: TRBV10-3; clone_size: few; j_call: TRBJ1-2; cdr3_aa: CATTGQGEGDGYTF; cdr3_nt: TGTGCCACCACCGGACAGGGGGAAGGTGATGGCTACACCTTC
d_call: -; v_call: TRBV7-2; clone_size: -; j_call: TRBJ2-1; cdr3_aa: CASSIEAGRLREQFF; cdr3_nt: TGTGCCAGCAGCATAGAGGCGGGACGGCTAAGGGAGCAGTTCTTC
d_call: TRBD1; v_call: TRBV5-1; clone_size: -; j_call: TRBJ2-2; cdr3_aa: CASSQSTGVDTGELFF; cdr3_nt: TGCGCCAGCAGCCAATCAACAGGGGTGGACACCGGGGAGCTGTTTTTT
d_call: -; v_call: TRBV5-1; clone_size: -; j_call: TRBJ1-1; cdr3_aa: CASTPTSGDNTEAFF; cdr3_nt: TGCGCCAGCACCCCAACTTCAGGCGACAACACTGAAGCTTTCTTT
d_call: TRBD2; v_call: TRBV5-1; clone_size: -; j_call: TRBJ2-2; cdr3_aa: CASSSTSGGELFF; cdr3_nt: TGCGCCAGCAGCTCAACTAGCGGAGGGGAGCTGTTTTTT
d_call: -; v_call: TRBV6-5; clone_size: -; j_call: TRBJ2-7; cdr3_aa: CASYRSAYEQYF; cdr3_nt: TGTGCCAGCTACAGGTCTGCCTACGAGCAGTACTTC
d_call: -; v_call: TRBV19; clone_size: -; j_call: TRBJ2-1; cdr3_aa: CASSIDGVGAYNEQFF; cdr3_nt: TGTGCCAGTAGTATAGATGGAGTAGGGGCATACAATGAGCAGTTCTTC
d_call: TRBD1; v_call: TRBV5-1; clone_size: -; j_call: TRBJ1-4; cdr3_aa: CASSSPPGQGATNEKLFF; cdr3_nt: TGCGCCAGCAGCTCCCCCCCGGGACAGGGCGCAACTAATGAAAAACTGTTTTTT
d_call: -; v_call: TRBV5-1; clone_size: -; j_call: TRBJ2-6; cdr3_aa: CASSVDSSGANVLTF; cdr3_nt: TGCGCCAGCAGCGTGGACAGCTCTGGGGCCAACGTCCTGACTTTC
d_call: -; v_call: TRBV10-1; clone_size: -; j_call: TRBJ2-1; cdr3_aa: CASSEGSFGAGAYNEQFF; cdr3_nt: TGCGCCAGCAGTGAGGGCAGTTTTGGGGCAGGGGCCTACAATGAGCAGTTCTTC
d_call: -; v_call: TRBV18; clone_size: few; j_call: TRBJ1-4; cdr3_aa: CASSPTGGGEKLFF; cdr3_nt: TGTGCCAGCTCACCGACTGGGGGCGGTGAAAAACTGTTTTTT
d_call: -; v_call: TRBV2; clone_size: -; j_call: TRBJ1-1; cdr3_aa: CASSGESGMNTEAFF; cdr3_nt: TGTGCCAGCAGTGGTGAGAGCGGGATGAACACTGAAGCTTTCTTT
d_call: TRBD2; v_call: TRBV9; clone_size: -; j_call: TRBJ2-5; cdr3_aa: CASSGLAGTQETQYF; cdr3_nt: TGTGCCAGCAGCGGGCTAGCGGGGACTCAAGAGACCCAGTACTTC
d_call: -; v_call: TRBV4-2; clone_size: -; j_call: TRBJ2-1; cdr3_aa: CASSQGRINNEQFF; cdr3_nt: TGTGCCAGCAGCCAAGGGAGGATAAACAATGAGCAGTTCTTC
d_call: TRBD1; v_call: TRBV10-1; clone_size: -; j_call: TRBJ2-1; cdr3_aa: CASSESGTGNEQFF; cdr3_nt: TGCGCCAGCAGTGAGTCAGGGACAGGGAATGAGCAGTTCTTC
d_call: -; v_call: TRBV19; clone_size: -; j_call: TRBJ2-2; cdr3_aa: CASSLAGLYTGELFF; cdr3_nt: TGTGCCAGTAGTTTGGCGGGGCTATACACCGGGGAGCTGTTTTTT
d_call: TRBD1; v_call: TRBV23-1; clone_size: -; j_call: TRBJ2-7; cdr3_aa: CASSQARQGWRLEYF; cdr3_nt: TGCGCCAGCAGTCAAGCCCGACAGGGTTGGAGGCTTGAGTACTTC
d_call: -; v_call: TRBV29-1; clone_size: -; j_call: TRBJ1-1; cdr3_aa: CRDSGYSRTEAFF; cdr3_nt: TGCAGAGACTCTGGGTACTCGAGGACTGAAGCTTTCTTT
d_call: TRBD2; v_call: TRBV27; clone_size: -; j_call: TRBJ2-2; cdr3_aa: CASSSLGLAGVTGELFF; cdr3_nt: TGTGCCAGCAGTTCCCTAGGGCTAGCGGGAGTAACCGGGGAGCTGTTTTTT
d_call: TRBD1; v_call: TRBV4-1; clone_size: -; j_call: TRBJ2-7; cdr3_aa: CASSLGQGPTREQYF; cdr3_nt: TGCGCCAGCAGCCTGGGACAGGGGCCTACTCGGGAGCAGTACTTC
d_call: TRBD2; v_call: TRBV15; clone_size: -; j_call: TRBJ2-3; cdr3_aa: CATSRGLAGVRTDTQYF; cdr3_nt: TGTGCCACCAGCAGAGGACTAGCGGGAGTCCGCACAGATACGCAGTATTTT
d_call: TRBD1; v_call: TRBV7-2; clone_size: -; j_call: TRBJ2-5; cdr3_aa: CASSIDRGRETQYF; cdr3_nt: TGTGCCAGCAGCATTGACAGGGGGCGAGAGACCCAGTACTTC
d_call: -; v_call: TRBV18; clone_size: -; j_call: TRBJ2-7; cdr3_aa: CASSSSGSSYEQYF; cdr3_nt: TGTGCCAGCTCATCCTCCGGTAGCAGCTACGAGCAGTACTTC
d_call: -; v_call: TRBV9; clone_size: -; j_call: TRBJ2-1; cdr3_aa: CASSARGGSSSYNEQFF; cdr3_nt: TGTGCCAGCAGCGCGAGGGGGGGTTCTAGCTCCTACAATGAGCAGTTCTTC
d_call: -; v_call: TRBV2; clone_size: -; j_call: TRBJ1-1; cdr3_aa: CASSETWTPNTEAFF; cdr3_nt: TGTGCCAGCAGTGAAACTTGGACACCGAACACTGAAGCTTTCTTT
d_call: -; v_call: TRBV29-1; clone_size: -; j_call: TRBJ2-1; cdr3_aa: CSGKRVIQPSYNEQFF; cdr3_nt: TGCAGCGGGAAGCGGGTCATACAACCCTCCTACAATGAGCAGTTCTTC
d_call: -; v_call: TRBV13; clone_size: -; j_call: TRBJ2-7; cdr3_aa: CASSRGASGRDEQYF; cdr3_nt: TGTGCCAGCAGCCGGGGGGCTTCGGGTAGGGACGAGCAGTACTTC
d_call: -; v_call: TRBV4-1; clone_size: -; j_call: TRBJ2-1; cdr3_aa: CASSQGSGYNEQFF; cdr3_nt: TGCGCCAGCAGCCAAGGTTCCGGTTACAATGAGCAGTTCTTC
d_call: TRBD2; v_call: TRBV6-4; clone_size: -; j_call: TRBJ2-3; cdr3_aa: CASSGLAGGDTQYF; cdr3_nt: TGTGCCAGCAGTGGACTAGCGGGAGGAGATACGCAGTATTTT
d_call: -; v_call: TRBV5-1; clone_size: few; j_call: TRBJ2-3; cdr3_aa: CASSLRQGNTQYF; cdr3_nt: TGCGCCAGCAGCTTGAGGCAGGGGAATACGCAGTATTTT
d_call: -; v_call: TRBV9; clone_size: -; j_call: TRBJ1-1; cdr3_aa: CASSQAPHRARLGTEAFF; cdr3_nt: TGTGCCAGCAGCCAGGCCCCGCACAGGGCACGGCTGGGCACTGAAGCTTTCTTT